These 15 T cell receptor beta chains were sequenced from one sample in a study of T cell responses to AZD1222 COVID-19 vaccine. Using immunoSEQ multiplex PCR, the repertoire was profiled, and TCRdb retains in-frame clones only, with some absent. The sample has some 120,000 clones; 80% to 90% are singletons. The source material was peripheral blood, sampled on day 0 of AZD1222 vaccination. The origin of the receptors is an adult in good health.

V gene TRBV5-1 combines with J gene TRBJ1-3, with D tentatively TRBD1 (6 bases). CDR1 SGHRS and CDR2 YFSETQ come from the germline V gene. Deletions cut 2 bases from V and 2 bases from J, with 14 bases between. This CDR3 spans 16 amino acids. DNA of the CDR3: TGCGCCAGCAGCTTCGGACAGCTAGAAGCTGGAAACACCATATATTTT. Protein product: CASSFGQLEAGNTIYF.

This chain uses TRBV3-1 (or the pseudogene TRBV3-2) with TRBJ1-2, with 7 positions matching TRBD1. The V gene's germline CDR1 is LGHDT and CDR2 YNNKEL (reference sequence). The CDR3 has 12 amino acids. J was trimmed by 6 bases and V by 8 bases; bases with no gene match: 6. Written as DNA, the CDR3 is TGTGCCAGCCGACAGGGAGAAAATGGCTACACCTTC. Protein product: CASRQGENGYTF.

The J gene is TRBJ1-2, the V gene TRBV19; tentative D call: TRBD1 (5 bases). The CDR3 totals 14 residues. V was cut by 1 base and J by 5 bases, with 11 bases left in between. Germline CDR1 reads LNHDA; CDR2 reads SQIVND (reference sequence). The CDR3 here is CASSIAGRDYGYTF. In DNA form, the CDR3 reads TGTGCCAGTAGTATAGCGGGCAGGGATTATGGCTACACCTTC.

This chain connects TRBV13 to TRBJ2-3, with 13 bases matching TRBD2. The CDR3 length is 17 residues. Germline V gene data show CDR1 as PRHDT and CDR2 as FYEKMQ (reference sequence). V lost 1 base to trimming and J lost 2 bases; unmatched junction nucleotides: 3. CDR3 DNA: TGTGCCAGCAGCTTAGAGGGACTAGCGGGGCCCACAGATACGCAGTATTTT. Its translation is CASSLEGLAGPTDTQYF.

In this sample, this clone turned up a few times. The V gene is TRBV4-1, the J gene TRBJ1-5; no reliable D call. This CDR3 is 17 amino acids long. CDR1 MGHRA and CDR2 YSYEKL come from the germline V gene. The V end lost 0 bases, the J end lost 6 bases, and 18 bases lay between the germline ends. This CDR3 is CASSQDPPPRDGQPQHF. Here the CDR3 DNA reads TGCGCCAGCAGCCAAGATCCCCCCCCTAGGGATGGTCAGCCCCAGCATTTT.

This chain joins TRBV9 and TRBJ2-1; D not certain. Looked up from germline, CDR1 is SGDLS and CDR2 is YYNGEE. V lost 4 bases and J 4 bases, leaving 27 bases between the germline ends. This CDR3 spans 19 amino acids. In DNA form, the CDR3 reads TGTGCCAGCAGCTCCCAGCGTGAAGGGAACATACCCCCTTACAATGAGCAGTTCTTC. Translating gives CASSSQREGNIPPYNEQFF.

The chain employs TRBV2 and TRBJ2-4; D may be TRBD2 (5 bases). CDR3 length: 13 residues. Germline loops: CDR1 SNHLY, CDR2 FYNNEI. V gave up 8 bases and J gave up 0 bases, with 8 bases separating them. The CDR3 region is CASGLIAKNIQYF. In nucleotides, the CDR3 is TGTGCCAGCGGACTCATAGCCAAAAACATTCAGTACTTC.

The rearrangement uses TRBV12-3 or TRBV12-4 and TRBJ1-2; D not resolved. The germline V and J ends were trimmed by 3 bases and 8 bases, with 13 bases remaining between them. The CDR3 has 13 amino acids. This chain's CDR3 is CASSFGPSWGYTF. CDR3 DNA sequence: TGTGCCAGCAGTTTCGGCCCTTCATGGGGCTACACCTTC.

The gene calls are TRBV9 and TRBJ2-1; 8 nucleotides match TRBD1. Germline CDR1 SGDLS, CDR2 YYNGEE. The V gene end was trimmed by 3 bases and the J gene end by 2 bases; junction bases not matched to a gene: 7. The CDR3 sequence is 16 residues long. The CDR3 is CASSGLQTGAYNEQFF. Here the CDR3 DNA reads TGTGCCAGCAGCGGACTCCAGACAGGGGCCTACAATGAGCAGTTCTTC.

This chain links TRBV28 with TRBJ1-2; 7 bases fit TRBD1. The CDR3 has 16 residues. Germline-derived CDR1 and CDR2 are MDHEN and SYDVKM. With V trimmed by 1 base and J by 8 bases, 13 bases remained unmatched. The CDR3 loop is CASSLYATGERRGYTF. In DNA form, the CDR3 reads TGTGCCAGCAGTTTATACGCAACAGGGGAGCGACGGGGCTACACCTTC.

For the CDR3, the DNA is TGCGCCAGCAGGGCAGGGGCCTCCTACGAGCAGTACTTC. Its protein product is CASRAGASYEQYF. The V gene is TRBV5-1, the J gene TRBJ2-7; D possibly corresponds to TRBD1 (6 bases). The germline V gene encodes CDR1 SGHRS and CDR2 YFSETQ. The CDR3 extends over 13 amino acids. V was pared by 5 bases and J by 0 bases, with 9 bases between.

This clone has only one observation. The chain links TRBV19 to TRBJ1-2; TRBD1 might be the D (5 bases). Trimming took 6 bases from V and 7 from J, leaving 9 bases between them. CDR1 and CDR2 (germline): LNHDA, SQIVND (reference sequence). The CDR3 covers 11 residues. CDR3 DNA sequence: TGTGCCAGTAGCCGGGGGGGTGGCTACACCTTC. This encodes CASSRGGGYTF.

V gene TRBV7-7 combines with J gene TRBJ2-7; tentatively, D is TRBD2 (6 bases). This CDR3 has 18 amino acids. V was pared by 1 base and J by 3 bases, with 22 bases between. The germline gives CDR1 SSHAT, CDR2 FNYEAQ (reference sequence). CDR3 in DNA: TGTGCCAGCAGCTTAGAGCCCCCGACTAGTTCATTTCTCTACGAGCAGTACTTC. Translation gives CASSLEPPTSSFLYEQYF.

The genes are TRBV5-4 and TRBJ2-7; D perhaps matches TRBD1 (5 bases). The CDR3 runs to 13 residues. The germline V and J ends were trimmed by 4 bases and 2 bases, with 10 bases remaining between them. Germline lookup yields CDR1 SGHNT and CDR2 YYREEE (reference sequence). The CDR3 sequence: CASSRQGTYEQYF. In nucleotides, the CDR3 is TGTGCCAGCAGCAGGCAGGGTACCTACGAGCAGTACTTC. Drawing the rest from reference TRBV5-4 and TRBJ2-7, the complete variable domain is ETGVTQSPTHLIKTRGQQVTLRCSSQSGHNTVSWYQQALGQGPQFIFQYYREEENGRGNFPPRFSGLQFPNYSSELNVNALELDDSALYLCASSRQGTYEQYFGPGTRLTVT.

The rearrangement joins TRBV27 to TRBJ1-2; 12 positions agree with TRBD1. The CDR3 runs to 15 residues. Germline CDR1 reads MNHEY; CDR2 reads SMNVEV (reference sequence). Trimming took 5 bases from V and 6 from J; bases not matched to a gene: 7. Here the CDR3 DNA reads TGTGCCAGCAGTAAATGGGACAGGGGGCATCATGGCTACACCTTC. Translating it yields CASSKWDRGHHGYTF.